The rows below give T cell receptor beta chains drawn from one sample of a study of blood T cell repertoires in COVID-19. Some clones are missing from TCRdb's copy, which holds only in-frame ones; the method was immunoSEQ multiplex PCR. The sample records about 160,000 clones, about four fifths being singletons. Material: peripheral blood. These receptors were collected from a man aged 55-75 years with active or convalescent COVID-19. Each CDR3 is given with its conserved first and last residue. The D gene is left open where the match is weak. Expanded clones are given a class, and other clones once, few, many or no size at all.

size	J	V	length	D	CDR3	DNA
-	TRBJ2-3	TRBV4-2	15	-	CASSQEERGTDTQYF	TGTGCCAGCAGCCAAGAAGAGCGAGGCACAGATACGCAGTATTTT
-	TRBJ2-3	TRBV5-1	15	-	CASSTAGVATDTQYF	TGCGCCAGCAGCACCGCCGGGGTAGCAACAGATACGCAGTATTTT
-	TRBJ2-6	TRBV5-1	16	-	CASSLASGSGANVLTF	TGCGCCAGCAGCTTGGCCTCCGGGTCTGGGGCCAACGTCCTGACTTTC
-	TRBJ1-1	TRBV5-4	14	-	CASSAGQMNTEAFF	TGTGCCAGCAGCGCCGGACAAATGAACACTGAAGCTTTCTTT
-	TRBJ1-5	TRBV12-3/TRBV12-4	13	-	CASSSLEGQPQHF	TGTGCCAGCAGTTCCCTCGAGGGTCAGCCCCAGCATTTT
-	TRBJ1-6	TRBV6-5	16	-	CASSYSVRTEDSPLHF	TGTGCCAGCAGTTACTCGGTCAGGACAGAGGATTCACCCCTCCACTTT
-	TRBJ2-7	TRBV7-9	13	-	CASSLQGPYEQYF	TGTGCCAGCAGCCTGCAGGGCCCTTACGAGCAGTACTTC
-	TRBJ2-7	TRBV5-6	14	TRBD1	CASSLGTGTYEQYF	TGTGCCAGCAGTTTGGGGACAGGCACCTACGAGCAGTACTTC
-	TRBJ2-2	TRBV11-3	13	-	CASSYREGGELFF	TGTGCCAGCAGCTACAGGGAGGGAGGGGAGCTGTTTTTT
-	TRBJ2-1	TRBV7-2	15	-	CASSLDGQTYNEQFF	TGTGCCAGCAGCTTGGACGGACAGACCTACAATGAGCAGTTCTTC
-	TRBJ1-1	TRBV27	14	-	CASSPRGGPYEAFF	TGTGCCAGCAGCCCAAGGGGGGGCCCCTACGAAGCTTTCTTT
few	TRBJ1-3	TRBV19	15	-	CASRPGQTNRNTIYF	TGTGCCAGTAGGCCCGGACAGACGAATAGGAACACCATATATTTT
-	TRBJ2-3	TRBV9	18	TRBD2	CASSVGGAGGRSRDTQYF	TGTGCCAGCAGCGTCGGGGGAGCGGGGGGGCGAAGTAGAGATACGCAGTATTTT
-	TRBJ1-2	TRBV5-6	17	TRBD1	CASSPAGQGALGYGYTF	TGTGCTAGCTCCCCCGCGGGACAGGGGGCGCTGGGGTATGGCTACACCTTC
few	TRBJ2-6	TRBV7-2	14	TRBD1	CASSTGDGANVLTF	TGTGCCAGCAGTACAGGGGATGGGGCCAACGTCCTGACTTTC
-	TRBJ2-1	TRBV19	13	TRBD2	CASKASGSNEQFF	TGTGCCAGTAAGGCTAGCGGGAGCAATGAGCAGTTCTTC
-	TRBJ2-2	TRBV24-1	15	TRBD1	CATSMGTGVFGELFF	TGTGCCACCAGTATGGGGACAGGGGTTTTCGGGGAGCTGTTTTTT
-	TRBJ1-4	TRBV27	18	TRBD1	CASSLSPGQGATNEKLFF	TGTGCCAGCAGTTTATCCCCGGGACAGGGTGCAACTAATGAAAAACTGTTTTTT
once	TRBJ1-1	TRBV5-5	13	TRBD1	CASSSQGDTEAFF	TGTGCCAGCAGCTCGCAGGGGGACACTGAAGCTTTCTTT
-	TRBJ2-1	TRBV10-3	14	-	CAISESTGVHEQFF	TGTGCCATCAGTGAGTCGACAGGTGTTCATGAGCAGTTCTTC
-	TRBJ2-2	TRBV5-5	15	TRBD1	CASSFYQGDTGELFF	TGTGCCAGCAGCTTTTACCAGGGGGACACCGGGGAGCTGTTTTTT
-	TRBJ2-3	TRBV7-8	17	TRBD2	CASSSRFRGGGTDTQYF	TGTGCCAGCAGCTCGCGATTCCGGGGAGGGGGCACAGATACGCAGTATTTT
-	TRBJ1-6	TRBV13	14	TRBD1	CASSLGRGDSPLHF	TGTGCCAGCAGCTTAGGCAGGGGGGATTCACCCCTCCACTTT
-	TRBJ2-1	TRBV12-3/TRBV12-4	11	-	CASSFSDEQFF	TGTGCCAGCAGTTTTAGCGATGAGCAGTTCTTC